The clone carrying this TCR beta chain was observed a single time. Its antigen is currently unknown. The data derive from a study of blood T cell dynamics during melanoma immunotherapy. At the level of the study: Standard first-line treatment here was pembrolizumab or nivolumab plus ipilimumab in metastatic melanoma.

Noted time point: week 3, after first cycle of checkpoint inhibitor. Response was assessed by RECIST 1.1 at 12 weeks, except two rapid progressors. No patient had earlier systemic cancer treatment, concurrent immunosuppressants, or another active cancer. This CDR3 is built from 15 residues. Germline V CDR1 and CDR2: MDHEN, SYDVKM. Trimming removed 6 bases at V and 3 bases at J, with 17 bases between. Sequencing was performed with immunoSEQ multiplex PCR; in TCRdb, only in-frame clones are kept and a portion is missing. The data show about 12,000 clones, approximately 90% seen once. Study results and caveats: The study could not tell melanoma-specific clones from general immune activation.

This sequence was found in a human donor with melanoma. The sample in question was blood, obtained from a patient treated with checkpoint blockade. The chain links TRBV28 to TRBJ1-1, with D maybe TRBD1 (5 bases). Written as DNA, the CDR3 is TGTGCCAGCAGCTCTCCCGGGGCTTGGCACACTGAAGCTTTCTTT. Translating gives CASSSPGAWHTEAFF.